These 25 T cell receptor beta chains were all obtained from the same sample, sequenced in a study of OX40 agonist ivuxolimab in advanced cancers. Clones were read by immunoSEQ multiplex PCR, and TCRdb kept only the in-frame ones, dropping some. This table has 60,000 to 95,000 clones, 65% to 90% appearing once. Material: CD4+ or CD8+ T cells sorted from blood, obtained in a trial of the OX40 agonist ivuxolimab. These receptors originate from an adult with an advanced solid tumor such as melanoma, head and neck, liver or kidney cancer.

The chain uses TRBV4-2 and TRBJ1-4, with a weak D call TRBD1 (6 bases). CDR1 is LGHNA, CDR2 YNFKEQ, per germline. V dropped 2 bases and J dropped 5 bases, with 15 bases sitting between them. The CDR3 is 16 amino acids. The CDR3 reads CASSQPTGQGNEKLFF. In DNA form, the CDR3 reads TGTGCCAGCAGCCAACCAACAGGGCAGGGGAATGAAAAACTGTTTTTT.

This clone was seen once. The chain uses TRBV5-4 and TRBJ2-5; maybe TRBD2 (7 bases). This CDR3 is built from 15 residues. Germline CDR1 and CDR2: SGHNT and YYREEE (reference sequence). The V and J ends lost 5 bases and 5 bases respectively, with 19 bases between them. DNA of the CDR3: TGTGCCAGCAGTCCCCAGGGTCGGGGGGCTGAGACCCAGTACTTC. Translating it yields CASSPQGRGAETQYF.

V gene TRBV5-1 combines with J gene TRBJ2-5, with 10 bases lining up with TRBD2. The CDR3 spans 16 residues. V lost 0 bases, J lost 2 bases, and 4 bases stayed unmatched. Germline V lookup: CDR1 SGHRS, CDR2 YFSETQ. The CDR3 DNA follows: TGCGCCAGCAGCTTGGAGGCGACTAGCGGGCAAGAGACCCAGTACTTC. It encodes CASSLEATSGQETQYF.

The chain couples TRBV15 to TRBJ2-7; 14 bases are shared with TRBD2. The CDR3 spans 15 residues. Germline lookup yields CDR1 LNHNV and CDR2 YYDKDF (reference sequence). V shed 0 bases, J shed 11 bases, and the junction held 6 bases outside the gene matches. CDR3 sequence reads: CATSRDGTSGGPEYF. The CDR3 nucleotides are TGTGCCACCAGCAGAGACGGGACTAGCGGGGGCCCCGAGTACTTC.

The J gene is TRBJ2-3, the V gene TRBV14; 8 bases map to TRBD2. V gave up 0 bases and J gave up 14 bases; unmatched junction bases: 7. Germline V gives CDR1 SGHDN, CDR2 FVKESK. This CDR3 contains 13 residues. Written as DNA, the CDR3 is TGTGCCAGCAGCCAAGAAGCGGGGGCCCGGTCGTATTTT. Protein: CASSQEAGARSYF.

In this sample, this clone turned up a few times. The gene calls are TRBV29-1 and TRBJ1-1; the D is unclear. Germline V lookup: CDR1 SQVTM, CDR2 ANQGSEA. V shed 7 bases and J shed 2 bases, with 11 bases lying between them. This CDR3 spans 12 amino acids. The CDR3 DNA is TGCAGCGCTGGAGGAGTTAACACTGAAGCTTTCTTT. Translating it yields CSAGGVNTEAFF.

The chain is built from TRBV29-1 and TRBJ2-5, with TRBD1 matching over 10 bases. Germline V gene data show CDR1 as SQVTM and CDR2 as ANQGSEA. Trimming removed 1 base from V and 0 bases from J; junction bases left unmatched: 14. CDR3 length: 19 amino acids. Here the CDR3 DNA reads TGCAGCGTTGAAGTTATGCTGGGACAGGGGACTTTCAACCAAGAGACCCAGTACTTC. Encoded protein: CSVEVMLGQGTFNQETQYF.

Concerning this clone: At one end the junction does not follow the germline gene, possibly because of a read error. CDR3 in amino acids: CSASLSGQADGHTF. DNA of the CDR3: TGCAGCGCATCTCTCTCGGGACAGGCCGATGGCCACACCTTC. The chain recombines TRBV29-1 with TRBJ1-2; the match to TRBD1 covers 8 bases. Germline V gene lookup returns CDR1 SQVTM and CDR2 ANQGSEA. The CDR3 runs 14 residues.

This chain links TRBV25-1 with TRBJ2-3; TRBD1 is a possible D gene (6 bases). V lost 7 bases and J lost 4, with 15 bases in between. CDR1 and CDR2 from the germline V gene are MGHDK and SYGVNS. The CDR3 contains 14 residues. CDR3 region: CASIHSQGSDTQYF. The CDR3 region has the DNA TGTGCCAGCATTCATTCTCAGGGGTCAGATACGCAGTATTTT. Variable domain in full (rest from reference TRBV25-1 and TRBJ2-3): EADIYQTPRYLVIGTGKKITLECSQTMGHDKMYWYQQDPGMELHLIHYSYGVNSTEKGDLSSESTVSRIRTEHFPLTLESARPSHTSQYLCASIHSQGSDTQYFGPGTRLTVL.

The CDR3 protein is CASSPGTRLFEQYF. The CDR3 bases are TGTGCCAGCAGCCCCGGGACTAGGCTTTTCGAGCAGTACTTC. The chain links TRBV9 to TRBJ2-7; 8 bases are shared with TRBD2. CDR3 length equals 14 residues. Germline V gene data show CDR1 as SGDLS and CDR2 as YYNGEE. Trimming cost V 4 bases and J 6 bases; bases outside gene matches: 9. Full variable domain (remainder filled in from reference TRBV9 and TRBJ2-7): DSGVTQTPKHLITATGQRVTLRCSPRSGDLSVYWYQQSLDQGLQFLIQYYNGEERAKGNILERFSAQQFPDLHSELNLSSLELGDSALYFCASSPGTRLFEQYFGPGTRLTVT.

The V gene is TRBV7-9, the J gene TRBJ1-2; TRBD1 matches at 7 bases. V shed 3 bases, J shed 2 bases, and the junction held 3 bases outside the gene matches. This CDR3 contains 14 residues. In germline, CDR1 is SEHNR, CDR2 FQNEAQ (reference sequence). CDR3 in amino acids: CASSFRDRNYGYTF. CDR3 DNA: TGTGCCAGCAGCTTTAGGGACAGAAACTATGGCTACACCTTC.

The CDR3 spells CASSLLQGVEQFF. Here the CDR3 DNA reads TGTGCCAGCAGCTTGCTACAGGGGGTAGAGCAGTTCTTC. The chain carries TRBV11-2 and TRBJ2-1; 8 bases are shared with TRBD1. Germline CDR1 reads SGHAT; CDR2 reads FQNNGV. The CDR3 has 13 amino acids. J gave up 10 bases and V 3 bases, and 5 bases lay outside the gene matches.

The V and J genes are TRBV11-2 and TRBJ2-5, with D possibly being TRBD2 (5 bases). Per the germline V gene, CDR1 is SGHAT and CDR2 is FQNNGV. V lost 2 bases and J lost 3, with 16 bases in between. The CDR3 length is 16 residues. CDR3 nucleotide sequence: TGTGCCAGCAGCTTATATGCCTCGGGGTCAGAAGAGACCCAGTACTTC. Translation: CASSLYASGSEETQYF. The whole variable domain, filled in from reference TRBV11-2 and TRBJ2-5, reads EAGVAQSPRYKIIEKRQSVAFWCNPISGHATLYWYQQILGQGPKLLIQFQNNGVVDDSQLPKDRFSAERLKGVDSTLKIQPAKLEDSAVYLCASSLYASGSEETQYFGPGTRLLVL.

This clone has only a few counts. V and J are TRBV7-2 and TRBJ2-7; D possibly uses TRBD1 or TRBD2 (6 bases each). Germline CDR1 and CDR2: SGHTA and FQGNSA. The CDR3 length is 14 residues. The V and J ends lost 0 bases and 3 bases respectively, with 9 bases between them. This chain's CDR3 is CASSLAEGHYEQYF. The CDR3, as DNA: TGTGCCAGCAGCTTAGCGGAGGGACACTACGAGCAGTACTTC.

This clone was counted a few times. The genes are TRBV4-3 and TRBJ2-7, with D tentatively TRBD1 or TRBD2 (5 bases each). The CDR3 is 15 amino acids. Between the trimmed V and J ends, which lost 0 bases and 2 bases, there was a span of 11 bases. The germline V gene encodes CDR1 LGHNA and CDR2 YSLEER. This CDR3 reads CASSQDSGGTYEQYF. As DNA, the CDR3 is TGCGCCAGCAGCCAAGATAGTGGGGGAACCTACGAGCAGTACTTC.

The chain joins TRBV29-1 to TRBJ1-1, with D perhaps matching TRBD1 (5 bases). The CDR3 extends over 11 amino acids. The germline V gene has CDR1 SQVTM and CDR2 ANQGSEA. V shed 8 bases and J shed 7 bases, with 14 bases lying between them. The CDR3 sequence: CSPRWGGEAFF. CDR3 bases: TGCAGCCCCCGGTGGGGGGGTGAAGCTTTCTTT.

This chain connects TRBV6-1 to TRBJ1-5; unclear D gene. Germline loops: CDR1 MNHNS, CDR2 SASEGT. V was cut by 8 bases and J by 4 bases, with 9 bases left in between. CDR3 length equals 12 residues. CDR3 sequence (DNA): TGTGCCAGCGAAGTTGGGAATCAGCCCCAGCATTTT. Amino acids: CASEVGNQPQHF.

The CDR3: CATSRGHTGTNYGYTF. The CDR3, as DNA: TGTGCCACCAGCAGAGGTCACACAGGGACTAACTATGGCTACACCTTC. This chain links TRBV15 with TRBJ1-2; D is possibly TRBD1 (6 bases). The CDR3 is made up of 16 amino acids. From germline, CDR1 is LNHNV and CDR2 YYDKDF (reference sequence). V shed 1 base and J shed 0 bases, with 12 bases lying between them.

The rearrangement joins TRBV7-9 to TRBJ1-1, with a tentative D call TRBD1 (6 bases). The length of the CDR3 is 13 residues. Between the trimmed V and J ends, which lost 5 bases and 6 bases, there was a span of 13 bases. Germline V lookup: CDR1 SEHNR, CDR2 FQNEAQ (reference sequence). The CDR3 reads CASSRRGMSEAFF. The CDR3 nucleotides read TGTGCCAGCAGCCGCAGGGGCATGTCTGAAGCTTTCTTT.

The genes are TRBV6-5 and TRBJ1-2, with 9 bases matching TRBD1. V trimming: 7 bases; J trimming: 6 bases; junction bases outside the gene matches: 9. Per germline, CDR1 MNHEY and CDR2 SVGAGI. This CDR3 has 14 amino acids. The chain's CDR3 is CASNTRTGENGYTF. The CDR3 DNA reads as TGTGCCAGCAACACCAGGACAGGGGAGAATGGCTACACCTTC.

The V and J genes are TRBV30 and TRBJ1-5; D is perhaps TRBD1 (6 bases). The V and J ends lost 2 bases and 2 bases respectively, with 16 bases between them. The CDR3 totals 16 residues. From germline, CDR1 is GTSNPN and CDR2 SVGIG (reference sequence). CDR3 sequence: CAWSTTTGTRNQPQHF. The CDR3 DNA sequence: TGTGCCTGGAGTACAACCACCGGGACACGCAATCAGCCCCAGCATTTT.

This clone was picked up a small number of times. The chain joins TRBV6-4 to TRBJ1-1; the match to TRBD1 covers 7 bases. The germline gives CDR1 MRHNA, CDR2 SNTAGT. V was pared by 0 bases and J by 10 bases, with 20 bases of the junction left unmatched. The CDR3 consists of 18 residues. CDR3 sequence: CASSDSFSPGQVALGAFF. The DNA for the CDR3 is TGTGCCAGCAGTGACTCTTTTAGTCCCGGACAGGTAGCCCTTGGAGCTTTCTTT.

V gene TRBV23-1 combines with J gene TRBJ1-1; TRBD1 is a possible D gene (5 bases). TRBV23-1 is an open reading frame, and its role is uncertain. V was pared by 7 bases and J by 1 base, with 16 bases between. The CDR3 has 15 amino acids. The CDR3 loop is CASTRRGRENTEAFF. The CDR3, as DNA: TGCGCCAGCACGAGACGGGGCAGAGAGAACACTGAAGCTTTCTTT.

The rearrangement links TRBV5-1 to TRBJ2-1; TRBD1 aligns across 7 bases. V trimming: 4 bases; J trimming: 5 bases; junction bases outside the gene matches: 6. This CDR3 has 14 residues. Per the germline V gene, CDR1 is SGHRS and CDR2 is YFSETQ. The CDR3 reads CASSLGQINNEQFF. The CDR3 nucleotides read TGCGCCAGCAGCCTGGGACAGATTAACAATGAGCAGTTCTTC. Full variable domain (outside the CDR3, taken from reference TRBV5-1 and TRBJ2-1): KAGVTQTPRYLIKTRGQQVTLSCSPISGHRSVSWYQQTPGQGLQFLFEYFSETQRNKGNFPGRFSGRQFSNSRSEMNVSTLELGDSALYLCASSLGQINNEQFFGPGTRLTVL.

The V and J genes are TRBV12-5 and TRBJ1-5; D remains unclear. V lost 2 bases and J 4 bases, leaving 12 bases between the germline ends. CDR1 and CDR2 from the germline V gene are LGHNT and FRNRAP. CDR3 size: 15 residues. CDR3 in DNA: TGTGCTAGTGGTTTGTCCCGGGCCCGAAATCAGCCCCAGCATTTT. Its translation is CASGLSRARNQPQHF.